Listed below are T cell receptor beta chains from one sample, sequenced in a study of blood T cell repertoires in COVID-19. Sequencing used immunoSEQ multiplex PCR; TCRdb keeps in-frame clones, though not all of them. In the table there are over 250,000 clones, approximately 86% of which are singletons. The material sequenced was peripheral blood. The receptor source for this set is a woman younger than 45 with acute or convalescent COVID-19. CDR3s include the opening cysteine and the closing phenylalanine or tryptophan. The order of the fields is clone size, D gene, V gene, J gene, CDR3 protein, CDR3 DNA. A D gene is named only where the DNA matches it firmly. The size of a clone is reported for some rows only, either as once, few or many, or as a class for expanded clones.

-	TRBD1	TRBV5-5	TRBJ2-1	CASSLTTGTGVDEQFF	TGTGCCAGCAGCCTGACCACCGGGACAGGGGTCGATGAGCAGTTCTTC
-	TRBD2	TRBV11-2	TRBJ2-3	CASSLGGLAGTDTQYF	TGTGCCAGCAGCTTGGGGGGACTAGCGGGAACAGATACGCAGTATTTT
-	TRBD1	TRBV5-1	TRBJ1-5	CASSLAGGIYQPQHF	TGCGCCAGCAGCTTGGCAGGGGGAATATATCAGCCCCAGCATTTT
-	TRBD1	TRBV5-1	TRBJ1-1	CASSYRQGAPNTEAFF	TGCGCCAGCAGCTATAGACAGGGGGCCCCGAACACTGAAGCTTTCTTT
-	-	TRBV11-3	TRBJ2-1	CASTLGRTNYNEQFF	TGTGCCAGCACCCTGGGGCGGACTAACTACAATGAGCAGTTCTTC
few	TRBD1	TRBV5-4	TRBJ2-7	CASSTEQGSYEQYF	TGTGCCAGCAGCACCGAACAGGGGTCCTACGAGCAGTACTTC
-	-	TRBV7-9	TRBJ1-1	CASRNSQGDTEAFF	TGTGCCAGCAGGAACTCCCAGGGTGACACTGAAGCTTTCTTT
-	TRBD2	TRBV6-2/TRBV6-3	TRBJ2-1	CASSLPRLAGYNEQFF	TGTGCCAGCAGCCTTCCCAGACTAGCGGGATACAATGAGCAGTTCTTC
-	TRBD2	TRBV6-1	TRBJ2-7	CASSATSGRVSYEQYF	TGTGCCAGCAGTGCGACTAGCGGGAGGGTATCCTACGAGCAGTACTTC
-	-	TRBV7-8	TRBJ2-4	CASSLGSSPDIQYF	TGTGCCAGCAGCTTGGGTTCTAGCCCTGACATTCAGTACTTC
-	-	TRBV12-3/TRBV12-4	TRBJ1-2	CASCDTANYGYTF	TGTGCCAGCTGCGACACCGCTAACTATGGCTACACCTTC
-	TRBD2	TRBV4-1	TRBJ2-7	CASSQGEGLAGASYVQYF	TGCGCCAGCAGCCAAGGAGAGGGACTAGCGGGAGCATCCTACGTGCAGTACTTC
-	TRBD2	TRBV7-9	TRBJ2-7	CASSPSGASGNSYEQYF	TGTGCCAGCAGCCCGTCTGGGGCTAGCGGGAACTCCTACGAGCAGTACTTC
-	-	TRBV7-8	TRBJ1-1	CASSPRQVSMNTEAFF	TGTGCCAGCAGCCCTCGACAGGTTTCCATGAACACTGAAGCTTTCTTT
-	-	TRBV18	TRBJ2-7	CASSADIASRSYEQYF	TGTGCCAGCTCAGCCGATATAGCCAGTCGGTCCTACGAGCAGTACTTC
-	-	TRBV4-2	TRBJ1-2	CASSHGYNLAFDGYTF	TGTGCCAGCAGCCACGGGTACAACTTGGCCTTTGATGGCTACACCTTC
few	-	TRBV10-3	TRBJ1-3	CAISRPTGSPGNTIYF	TGTGCCATCAGTCGTCCTACAGGGTCCCCTGGAAACACCATATATTTT
-	TRBD2	TRBV3-1/TRBV3-2	TRBJ2-7	CASSQVSGLAGNYEQYF	TGTGCCAGCAGCCAGGTTTCCGGACTAGCGGGAAATTACGAGCAGTACTTC
once	-	TRBV6-1	TRBJ1-5	CASSEAGAYQPQHF	TGTGCCAGCAGTGAAGCAGGGGCATATCAGCCCCAGCATTTT
-	TRBD2	TRBV5-1	TRBJ2-7	CASTRLAGGYEQYF	TGCGCCAGCACCAGACTAGCGGGAGGGTACGAGCAGTACTTC
-	TRBD1	TRBV4-1	TRBJ1-5	CASSQMTGGISQPQHF	TGCGCCAGCAGCCAGATGACAGGGGGCATCAGTCAGCCCCAGCATTTT
-	TRBD2	TRBV11-3	TRBJ2-1	CASSLELAGDANEQFF	TGTGCCAGCAGCTTGGAGCTAGCGGGAGATGCGAATGAGCAGTTCTTC
once	TRBD1	TRBV9	TRBJ2-7	CASSALGDSPLEQYF	TGTGCCAGCAGCGCCCTGGGGGACAGTCCGCTCGAGCAGTACTTC
-	-	TRBV6-6	TRBJ1-4	CASRLDSVNEKLFF	TGTGCCAGCAGATTAGACAGTGTTAATGAAAAACTGTTTTTT